A selection of T cell receptor beta chains follows, all from one sample in a study of monozygotic twins with inflammatory bowel disease. TCRdb re-called the 5' RACE reads and gives one entry per CDR3 protein, without DNA. The record lists some 200,000 distinct CDR3 sequences, of which the ten most abundant hold 7.7%. Sequencing used blood. These receptors were collected from a human donor with ulcerative colitis or Crohn's disease, or a healthy co-twin of an affected twin (not recorded which). Each CDR3 is given with its conserved first and last residue. Each record gives: CDR3 length, V gene, clone size, J gene, CDR3 protein. Only part of the rows carry a size: once, few, many, or a class if the clone is expanded.

16	TRBV7-2	.	TRBJ2-1	CASSLGGQGPNNEQFF
15	TRBV10-3	.	TRBJ2-2	CAISENLGGLGELFF
15	TRBV5-1	.	TRBJ2-2	CASSLVGWNTGELFF
17	TRBV5-6	.	TRBJ2-6	CASSQTSGSSGANVLTF
15	TRBV27	.	TRBJ1-6	CASRLSTGSHSPLHF
13	TRBV2	.	TRBJ1-5	CASRQNSNQPQHF
16	TRBV5-1	.	TRBJ1-4	CASCLEGSSSNEKLFF
15	TRBV27	.	TRBJ2-1	CASSWTGSSYNEQFF
13	TRBV4-2	.	TRBJ2-1	CASSQEWGNEQFF
18	TRBV6-5	.	TRBJ2-3	CASSYPSRRGGSTDTQYF
14	TRBV6-5	.	TRBJ2-7	CASSSTSGTYEQYF
11	TRBV29-1	.	TRBJ2-7	CSVKEHYEQYF
11	TRBV20-1	.	TRBJ2-7	CSASPFAEQYF
13	TRBV5-1	.	TRBJ1-1	CASSATGNAEAFF
17	TRBV4-2	.	TRBJ2-1	CASSQEVAGGSYNEQFF
13	TRBV5-4	.	TRBJ2-3	CASSLVYTDTQYF
12	TRBV11-3	.	TRBJ1-1	CAGSPRITEAFF
15	TRBV7-2	.	TRBJ1-2	CASSLTSDPNYGYTF
20	TRBV7-2	.	TRBJ2-5	CASSSQSTSGGRKLQETQYF
14	TRBV27	.	TRBJ2-7	CASSLIGYSYEQYF
14	TRBV7-6	.	TRBJ2-5	CASSWDRGKETQYF
14	TRBV7-9	.	TRBJ1-4	CASSLGAQNEKLFF
15	TRBV4-2	.	TRBJ1-5	CATSQDPGSNQPQHF
13	TRBV6-5	.	TRBJ2-7	CASKGHSSYEQYF
16	TRBV7-2	.	TRBJ2-3	CASSLIFDRLRDTQYF
15	TRBV4-2	.	TRBJ2-1	CASSQLTSGDNEQFF
12	TRBV12-3/TRBV12-4	.	TRBJ1-2	CASSFAGDGYTF
11	TRBV6-2/TRBV6-3	.	TRBJ1-1	CATNYRAEAFF
15	TRBV27	.	TRBJ2-7	CASSLEGTLPYEQYF
14	TRBV5-1	.	TRBJ1-4	CASSLGTENEKLFF
15	TRBV5-1	.	TRBJ2-7	CASSIAGTGAYEQYF
15	TRBV5-6	.	TRBJ1-6	CASSTLGSYNSPLHF
13	TRBV29-1	.	TRBJ1-1	CSVAEQPNTEAFF
16	TRBV7-8	.	TRBJ1-2	CSSSFGQTRLNYGYTF
16	TRBV6-1	.	TRBJ1-2	CASSKNSQGLIYGYTF
15	TRBV6-4	.	TRBJ2-6	CASSPIAAGANVLTF
14	TRBV6-5	.	TRBJ1-5	CASSSQGLNQPQHF
17	TRBV20-1	.	TRBJ1-2	CSPRDATPWGHNYGYTF
16	TRBV12-3/TRBV12-4	.	TRBJ2-6	CASSLEQSPGANVLTF
12	TRBV7-6	.	TRBJ1-1	CASSLDGSKAFF
13	TRBV10-2	.	TRBJ2-1	CASTLAGSNEQFF
15	TRBV15	.	TRBJ2-1	CATNPDRGPYNEQFF
13	TRBV27	.	TRBJ1-1	CASSRDRAAEAFF
17	TRBV5-1	.	TRBJ2-3	CASSYGTRGGAPDTQYF
14	TRBV24-1	.	TRBJ2-3	CATSEGDGTDTQYF
15	TRBV7-9	.	TRBJ1-2	CASSNAGETHYGYTF
12	TRBV12-3/TRBV12-4	.	TRBJ1-3	CASTPSGNTIYF
12	TRBV11-3	.	TRBJ2-7	CASSFRWDEQYF
17	TRBV9	.	TRBJ2-3	CASSVGGGAGGTDTQYF
15	TRBV6-2/TRBV6-3	.	TRBJ2-2	CASSWGQNIPGELFF
12	TRBV11-2	.	TRBJ2-4	CASSPAGTIQYF
16	TRBV20-1	.	TRBJ1-1	CSARGGQGYVLDEAFF
14	TRBV13	.	TRBJ1-1	CASSLEAQNTEAFF
13	TRBV20-1	.	TRBJ2-4	CSATALGENIQYF
16	TRBV5-6	.	TRBJ2-7	CASSSGTAVFYYEQYF
14	TRBV5-1	medium-sized	TRBJ2-7	CASTVGGTSYEQYF
14	TRBV4-3	.	TRBJ2-2	CASSRQGNTGELFF
12	TRBV11-2	.	TRBJ1-2	CASSWAGSGYTF
11	TRBV24-1	.	TRBJ2-7	CATSDTHEQYF
20	TRBV14	.	TRBJ1-2	CASSRSTAPTQLRSLYGYTF